What follows is one T cell receptor beta chain and its context. The data stem from a study of blood T cell repertoires in COVID-19. Study overall: PBMCs, B-cell-depleted T cells, or T cells were the source of the cDNA or gDNA that made up the material.

Original handling: Reference gene primer amplification gave nucleated cell count estimates. Sequencing used immunoSEQ multiplex PCR; TCRdb keeps in-frame clones, though not all of them. For V, J and clone size, that table is used; D and trimming come from the DNA. The sample records roughly 100,000 clones, about 88% being singletons. This CDR3 comprises 16 residues. Germline CDR1 and CDR2: LGHDT and YNNKEL (reference sequence). Trimming took off 6 bases at V and 5 bases at J, with 19 bases between the two ends. Material for sequencing was peripheral blood. This TCR was sampled from a human donor in a cohort sampled during active COVID-19. The chain combines TRBV3-1 (or the pseudogene TRBV3-2) with TRBJ2-2; tentative D call: TRBD1 (5 bases). Here the CDR3 DNA reads TGTGCCAGCAGTCACATGGGGCTATCGAGGACCGGGGAGCTGTTTTTT. Translating it yields CASSHMGLSRTGELFF.